This T cell receptor (beta chain) derives from a study of control samples from healthy donors and cancer patients. The table came from immunoSEQ multiplex PCR; TCRdb's copy has only in-frame clones and leaves some out. The sample includes about 200,000 clones, around 93% seen only once; the top ten take around 1.9%. Looked up from germline, CDR1 is GTSNPN and CDR2 is SVGIG (reference sequence). V lost 3 bases and J lost 7, with 11 bases in between. The CDR3 has 12 residues. The sample taken for sequencing was blood. This chain connects TRBV30 to TRBJ2-3; maybe TRBD2 (5 bases). This TCR derives from a man aged 25-40 years in good health. CDR3 region: CAWSLIGNTQYF. The CDR3, as DNA: TGTGCCTGGAGCCTCATCGGGAATACGCAGTATTTT.